This T cell receptor beta chain was sequenced during a study of monozygotic twins with inflammatory bowel disease. Looked up from germline, CDR1 is ENHRY and CDR2 is SYGVKD. CDR3 length: 15 amino acids. Each donor gave about 2.5 ml of peripheral blood. Study-level points and caveats: Especially with disease activity, IBD patients shared fewer clonotypes with others than healthy twins did.

Using TCRalpha and TCRbeta cDNA, the researchers carried out two nested PCRs that lasted approximately 16 and 10 cycles. TCRdb re-called the 5' RACE reads and catalogs CDR3 proteins one per entry, DNA excluded. Its listing shows more than 350,000 distinct CDR3 sequences. About this clonotype itself: Its cognate antigen is unknown.

V and J are TRBV10-3 and TRBJ2-2. This receptor was obtained from a human donor with ulcerative colitis or Crohn's disease, or a healthy co-twin of an affected twin (not recorded which). The sequencing input was blood. CDR3: CAISGGVTNTGELFF.